The text below deals with one TCR beta chain. This sample is part of a study of shared clonotypes between healthy human individuals. Generated by immunoSEQ multiplex PCR, the TCRdb table keeps only in-frame clones and is missing some. The data contain over 800,000 clones, approximately 92% of them singletons. Naive-designated CD8 cells lacked CD45RO, were positively enriched for CCR7, and omitted terminally differentiated effector memory CD45RA+ cells. Every donor, a Caucasian adult, lived in Nashville, Tennessee. CDR3 length: 18 amino acids. Germline values: CDR1 SGHAT, CDR2 FQNNGV. The V end lost 1 base, the J end lost 4 bases, and 22 bases lay between the germline ends.

The chain recombines TRBV11-2 with TRBJ2-5; possible D gene TRBD1, 6 bases. Sequences were obtained from naive CD8+ T cells sorted from blood. The receptor comes from a man aged 30-40 years in good health. The CDR3 sequence: CASSLGVASGDDRETQYF. DNA for the CDR3: TGTGCCAGCAGCTTAGGGGTTGCGTCAGGGGATGATCGAGAGACCCAGTACTTC.